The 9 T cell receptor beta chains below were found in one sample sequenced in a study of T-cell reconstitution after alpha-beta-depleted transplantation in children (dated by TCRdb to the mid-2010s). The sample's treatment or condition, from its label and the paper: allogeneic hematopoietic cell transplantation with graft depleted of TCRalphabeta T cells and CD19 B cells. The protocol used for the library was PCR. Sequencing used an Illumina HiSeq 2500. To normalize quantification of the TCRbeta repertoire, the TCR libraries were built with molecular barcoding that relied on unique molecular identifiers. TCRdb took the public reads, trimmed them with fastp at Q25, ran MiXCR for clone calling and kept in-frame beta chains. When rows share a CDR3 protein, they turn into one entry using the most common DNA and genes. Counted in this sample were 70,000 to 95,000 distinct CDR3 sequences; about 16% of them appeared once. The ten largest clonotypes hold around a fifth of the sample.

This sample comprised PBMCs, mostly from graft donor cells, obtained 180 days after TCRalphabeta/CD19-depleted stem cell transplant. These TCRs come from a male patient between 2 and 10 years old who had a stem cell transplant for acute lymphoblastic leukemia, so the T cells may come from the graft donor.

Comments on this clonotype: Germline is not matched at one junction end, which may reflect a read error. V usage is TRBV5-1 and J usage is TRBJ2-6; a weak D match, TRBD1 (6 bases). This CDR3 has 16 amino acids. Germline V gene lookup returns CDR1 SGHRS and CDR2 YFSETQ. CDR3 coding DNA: TGCGTCAGCAGCTGGGACACCAGCTCTGGGGCCAACGTCCTGACTTTC. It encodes CVSSWDTSSGANVLTF.

The DNA for the CDR3 is TGCGCCAGCAGCTTGGAGTCACGTACTAACTATGGCTACACCTTC. Protein: CASSLESRTNYGYTF. The rearrangement links TRBV5-1 to TRBJ1-2; D uncertain. V shed 0 bases and J shed 0 bases, with 9 bases lying between them. The length of the CDR3 is 15 residues. Germline assignment: CDR1 SGHRS and CDR2 YFSETQ.

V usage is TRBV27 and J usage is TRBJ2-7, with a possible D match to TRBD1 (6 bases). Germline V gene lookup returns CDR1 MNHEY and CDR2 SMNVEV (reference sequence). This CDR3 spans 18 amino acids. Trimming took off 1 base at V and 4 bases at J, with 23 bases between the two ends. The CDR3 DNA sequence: TGTGCCAGCAGTTTATTCCCGTTGACAGGCAAAAGCAGATACGAGCAGTACTTC. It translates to CASSLFPLTGKSRYEQYF.

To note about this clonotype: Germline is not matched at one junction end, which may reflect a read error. As DNA, the CDR3 is TGTGCCAGCAGTTTAGACGGGGCTTCCTACAATGAGCAGTTCTTC. This encodes CASSLDGASYNEQFF. The chain is built from TRBV11-3 and TRBJ2-1; possibly TRBD1 or TRBD2 for D (5 bases each). The CDR3 spans 15 residues. Germline V gene sequence: CDR1 SGHNT, CDR2 YENEEA. Variable domain in full (rest from reference TRBV11-3 and TRBJ2-1): EAGVVQSPRYKIIEKKQPVAFWCNPISGHNTLYWYLQNLGQGPELLIRYENEEAVDDSQLPKDRFSAERLKGVDSTLKIQPAELGDSAVYLCASSLDGASYNEQFFGPGTRLTVL.

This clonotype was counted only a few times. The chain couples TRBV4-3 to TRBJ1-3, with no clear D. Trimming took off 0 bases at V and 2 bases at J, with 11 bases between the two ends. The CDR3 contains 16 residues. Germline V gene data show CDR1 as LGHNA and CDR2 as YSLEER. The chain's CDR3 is CASSQEFRQAGNTIYF. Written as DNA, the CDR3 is TGCGCCAGCAGCCAAGAATTTCGGCAGGCTGGAAACACCATATATTTT.

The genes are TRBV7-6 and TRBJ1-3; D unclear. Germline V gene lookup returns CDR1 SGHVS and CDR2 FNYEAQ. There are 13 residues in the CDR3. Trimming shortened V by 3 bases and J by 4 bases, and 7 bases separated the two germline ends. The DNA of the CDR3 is TGTGCCAGCAGCTTTAATTGGGGAAACACCATATATTTT. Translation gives CASSFNWGNTIYF.

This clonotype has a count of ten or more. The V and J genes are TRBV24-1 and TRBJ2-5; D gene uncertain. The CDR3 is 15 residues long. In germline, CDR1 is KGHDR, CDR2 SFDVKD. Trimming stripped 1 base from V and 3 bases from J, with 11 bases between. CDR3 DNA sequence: TGTGCCACCAGTGATTTCGGTCACGGAGAAGAGACCCAGTACTTC. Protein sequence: CATSDFGHGEETQYF.

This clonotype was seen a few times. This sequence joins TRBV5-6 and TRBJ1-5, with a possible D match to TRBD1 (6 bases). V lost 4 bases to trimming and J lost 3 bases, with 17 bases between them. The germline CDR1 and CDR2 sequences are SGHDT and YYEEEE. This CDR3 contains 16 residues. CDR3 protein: CASSLRRTDPNQPQHF. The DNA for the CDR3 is TGTGCCAGCAGCCTGCGAAGGACAGACCCCAATCAGCCCCAGCATTTT.

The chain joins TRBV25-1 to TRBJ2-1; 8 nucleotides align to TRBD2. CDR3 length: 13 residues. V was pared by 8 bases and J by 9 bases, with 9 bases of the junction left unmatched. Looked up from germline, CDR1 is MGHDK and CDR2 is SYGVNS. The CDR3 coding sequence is TGTGCCAGCGTGGGACTAGGACAGACTGAGCAGTTCTTC. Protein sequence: CASVGLGQTEQFF.